The 28 T cell receptor beta chains reported below all come from one sample, sequenced in a study of circulating CD8 cells and anti-PD-1 response in melanoma. Live CD3+CD8+TCRalphabeta+ cells were sorted into four subsets by PD-1 and/or TIGIT. The QIAseq Immune Repertoire TCR panel built the libraries from approximately 15 ng of total RNA. TCRdb re-called the reads through MiXCR, storing one row per CDR3 protein. The top ten hold under 45% of the sample, which has a few hundred distinct CDR3 sequences, 9.5% seen once. The specimen was CD8+ T cells from PBMCs, collected at baseline or after one month of anti-PD-1 therapy (not recorded which). The receptors derive from a human donor with melanoma.

To note about this clonotype: Only one base separates this from a far larger clonotype, so it likely reflects a read error. The gene calls are TRBV27 and TRBJ2-1; TRBD2 agrees at 10 bases. CDR1 MNHEY and CDR2 SMNVEV come from the germline V gene (reference sequence). The CDR3 is 15 residues long. Germline trimming cut 6 bases from V and 10 bases from J; bases unmatched to any gene: 12. CDR3 nucleotide sequence: TGTGCCAGCAGCATAGCGGGAGGAGGGGACTACGAGCAGTTCTTC. Amino acid sequence: CASSIAGGGDYEQFF.

This clonotype is large within its sample. This rearrangement joins TRBV24-1 to TRBJ2-1; D remains ambiguous. V lost 5 bases to trimming and J lost 3 bases, with 10 bases between them. Germline values: CDR1 KGHDR, CDR2 SFDVKD. CDR3 size: 14 residues. The DNA for the CDR3 is TGTGCCACCAGTGGGGTTGGAAACTACAATGAGCAGTTCTTC. As protein: CATSGVGNYNEQFF.

This clonotype is medium-sized. J is TRBJ2-1 and V is TRBV13, with 7 bases matching TRBD1. The CDR3 sequence is 14 residues long. CDR1 is PRHDT, CDR2 FYEKMQ, per germline (reference sequence). V was pared by 5 bases and J by 6 bases, with 7 bases of the junction left unmatched. The CDR3 region has the DNA TGTGCCAGCAGCCCTGCCTACAGGGGCAATGAGCAGTTCTTC. This gives the protein CASSPAYRGNEQFF.

Within the sample, this clonotype is hyperexpanded. This rearrangement joins TRBV19 to TRBJ2-4; 7 bases are a match to TRBD1. This CDR3 has 13 residues. Per the germline V gene, CDR1 is LNHDA and CDR2 is SQIVND (reference sequence). The V and J ends lost 7 bases and 6 bases, in that order; junction bases with no gene match: 6. CDR3 coding DNA: TGTGCCAGTATAGGGGACAGCCGAAACATTCAGTACTTC. This sequence encodes CASIGDSRNIQYF.

By sample share, this clonotype is medium-sized (0.01 to 0.1%). This chain connects TRBV14 to TRBJ2-1; 7 nucleotides agree with TRBD2. CDR3 length equals 16 residues. The V gene's germline CDR1 is SGHDN and CDR2 FVKESK. V lost 0 bases, J lost 6 bases, and 8 bases stayed unmatched. The CDR3 sequence is CASSQEGRALINEQFF. DNA for the CDR3: TGTGCCAGCAGCCAAGAGGGGAGGGCCTTAATCAATGAGCAGTTCTTC. The entire variable domain, with the rest obtained from reference TRBV14 and TRBJ2-1, is as follows: EAGVTQFPSHSVIEKGQTVTLRCDPISGHDNLYWYRRVMGKEIKFLLHFVKESKQDESGMPNNRFLAERTGGTYSTLKVQPAELEDSGVYFCASSQEGRALINEQFFGPGTRLTVL.

This clonotype qualifies as large. The chain links TRBV5-6 to TRBJ2-2; D uncertain. The CDR3 extends over 14 amino acids. V was cut by 4 bases and J by 0 bases, with 7 bases left in between. Germline CDR1 SGHDT, CDR2 YYEEEE. The CDR3 DNA sequence: TGTGCCAGCAGCCCAACTACGAACACCGGGGAGCTGTTTTTT. It yields the protein CASSPTTNTGELFF.

By sample share, this clonotype is medium-sized (0.01 to 0.1%). This rearrangement joins TRBV20-1 to TRBJ2-1; D is possibly TRBD2 (6 bases). The CDR3 totals 11 residues. The V gene lost 6 bases and the J gene lost 6 bases, with 9 bases spanning the gap. The germline CDR1 and CDR2 sequences are DFQATT and SNEGSKA (reference sequence). Here the CDR3 reads CSASGGNEQFF. The CDR3 coding sequence is TGCAGTGCCTCCGGGGGCAATGAGCAGTTCTTC.

For the CDR3, the DNA is TGTGCCAGCAGCCCATTAGAGGCCGGCAATGAGCAGTTCTTC. It yields the protein CASSPLEAGNEQFF. The chain recombines TRBV27 with TRBJ2-1; D is unresolved. Trimming shortened V by 6 bases and J by 6 bases, and 15 bases separated the two germline ends. The CDR3 contains 14 residues. Germline V lookup: CDR1 MNHEY, CDR2 SMNVEV (reference sequence).

This CDR3 is CASSPKVLSYEQYF. The CDR3 DNA reads TGTGCCAGCAGCCCCAAAGTACTGTCCTACGAGCAGTACTTC. The chain is built from TRBV7-2 and TRBJ2-7; D gene uncertain. V was trimmed by 5 bases and J by 1 base, leaving 12 bases between them. The CDR3 totals 14 residues. CDR1 is SGHTA, CDR2 FQGNSA, per germline.

The chain recombines TRBV2 with TRBJ2-1, with 9 bases aligning to TRBD2. The germline V gene has CDR1 SNHLY and CDR2 FYNNEI. The CDR3 extends over 17 amino acids. The V segment lost 1 base and the J segment 7 bases; nucleotides outside the gene matches: 11. CDR3 in DNA: TGTGCCAGCAGTGAAGGGGGGGGACTAGCAGGGATTAATGAGCAGTTCTTC. Translating it yields CASSEGGGLAGINEQFF.

This clonotype is medium-sized (0.01 to 0.1%). V and J are TRBV19 and TRBJ1-1, with a weak D call TRBD1 (5 bases). The germline V and J ends were trimmed by 7 bases and 0 bases, with 9 bases remaining between them. CDR3 length: 13 amino acids. CDR1 and CDR2 from the germline V gene are LNHDA and SQIVND (reference sequence). Here the CDR3 DNA reads TGTGCCAGTACCCGGGGGATGAACACTGAAGCTTTCTTT. Protein product: CASTRGMNTEAFF.

This clonotype is labeled large. V and J are TRBV6-2 or TRBV6-3 and TRBJ2-1, with 7 nucleotides matching TRBD2. Trimming took 6 bases from V and 9 from J; bases not matched to a gene: 17. CDR3 size: 16 residues. CDR1 MNHEY and CDR2 SVGEGT come from the germline V gene. CDR3 amino acids: CASRTGLAGMLTEQFF. Written as DNA, the CDR3 is TGTGCCAGCAGAACGGGATTAGCGGGTATGCTCACTGAGCAGTTCTTC.

This clonotype is termed large. The chain combines TRBV5-6 with TRBJ2-3; D remains unclear. CDR1 SGHDT and CDR2 YYEEEE come from the germline V gene. V dropped 1 base and J dropped 2 bases, with 14 bases sitting between them. The CDR3 contains 16 residues. CDR3 nucleotide sequence: TGTGCCAGCAGCTTGAGTGGTTACTTGTACACAGATACGCAGTATTTT. It yields the protein CASSLSGYLYTDTQYF.

The genes are TRBV25-1 and TRBJ1-3, with TRBD1 as a possible D gene (5 bases). The germline gives CDR1 MGHDK, CDR2 SYGVNS. The CDR3 runs to 17 residues. V lost 1 base and J lost 4, with 17 bases in between. The CDR3 DNA follows: TGTGCCAGCAGTGAATTTTCCCCGGGACCTGGAGGAAACACCATATATTTT. Encoded protein: CASSEFSPGPGGNTIYF.

By share, this clonotype ranks as large. The CDR3 DNA reads as TGTGCCAGCAGCTTCGTTGGGCAACAGGCCAAAAACATTCAGTACTTC. Its translation: CASSFVGQQAKNIQYF. The J gene is TRBJ2-4, the V gene TRBV5-8; D ambiguous. Germline CDR1 reads SGHTS; CDR2 reads YDEGEE. V shed 2 bases and J shed 1 base, with 13 bases lying between them. CDR3 size: 16 residues.

By share, this clonotype counts as large. The chain uses TRBV27 and TRBJ2-7; D not certain. V lost 4 bases and J lost 3, with 10 bases in between. The CDR3 extends over 13 amino acids. Germline V gene sequence: CDR1 MNHEY, CDR2 SMNVEV (reference sequence). This chain's CDR3 is CASSSPGYYEQYF. The CDR3 DNA follows: TGTGCCAGCAGTTCTCCAGGATACTACGAGCAGTACTTC.

This clonotype is large (0.1 to 1%) in the sample. The chain couples TRBV2 to TRBJ2-7; the match to TRBD1 covers 10 bases. Germline V lookup: CDR1 SNHLY, CDR2 FYNNEI. The CDR3 has 14 residues. After removal of 5 bases from V and 5 bases from J, the junction contained 6 bases not matched to a gene. The CDR3 reads CASSPGTGVDEQYF. CDR3 bases: TGTGCCAGCAGTCCCGGGACAGGGGTAGACGAGCAGTACTTC.

By its share, this clonotype is medium-sized. This rearrangement joins TRBV14 to TRBJ2-3, with 11 nucleotides matching TRBD2. The CDR3 is 16 residues long. The junction had 10 bases not matched to a gene; V was cut back by 5 bases and J by 6 bases. Germline V gene sequence: CDR1 SGHDN, CDR2 FVKESK. CDR3: CASSATLAGGPDTQYF. DNA for the CDR3: TGTGCCAGCAGCGCCACTTTAGCGGGGGGGCCTGATACGCAGTATTTT.

To note about this clonotype: This is likely a read error, given that the CDR3 carries no conserved phenylalanine or tryptophan at its end. This chain uses TRBV5-6 with TRBJ1-1; tentative D call: TRBD1 (5 bases). CDR1 and CDR2 (germline): SGHDT, YYEEEE. V lost 4 bases and J 5 bases, leaving 9 bases between the germline ends. CDR3 length equals 12 residues. The CDR3 here is CASSLRGTEAFS. The CDR3 DNA is TGTGCCAGCAGCCTGAGGGGAACTGAAGCTTTCTCT.

The sample holds a few counts of this clonotype. The V gene is TRBV2, the J gene TRBJ1-4, with D unclear. This CDR3 comprises 15 residues. V was clipped by 6 bases and J by 0 bases, with 11 bases between them. CDR1 is SNHLY and CDR2 is FYNNEI in the germline V gene. This CDR3 is CASRRASATNEKLFF. For the CDR3, the DNA is TGTGCCAGCAGACGGGCCAGTGCAACTAATGAAAAACTGTTTTTT.

By sample share, this clonotype is large. The chain recombines TRBV2 with TRBJ1-5; D is unresolved. Germline values: CDR1 SNHLY, CDR2 FYNNEI. Trimming cost V 6 bases and J 1 base, with 4 bases left between them. The CDR3 totals 12 residues. The CDR3 here is CASRQSNQPQHF. CDR3 bases: TGTGCCAGCAGACAGAGCAATCAGCCCCAGCATTTT.

By share of the sample, this clonotype is large (0.1 to 1%). The DNA of the CDR3 is TGTGCCAGTAGTATAGACCGGGAAAGGCGGGAGGGCCTCAATGAGCAGTTCTTC. This gives the protein CASSIDRERREGLNEQFF. The gene calls are TRBV19 and TRBJ2-1; TRBD2 agrees at 9 bases. V shed 0 bases, J shed 6 bases, and the junction held 12 bases outside the gene matches. Germline CDR1 LNHDA, CDR2 SQIVND (reference sequence). This CDR3 is built from 18 residues.

This clonotype is classed as large. The chain uses TRBV5-1 and TRBJ2-7; D not resolved. V lost 0 bases to trimming and J lost 2 bases, with 9 bases between them. This CDR3 region has 14 residues. Per germline, CDR1 SGHRS and CDR2 YFSETQ. The chain's CDR3 is CASSLGRETYEQYF. DNA for the CDR3: TGCGCCAGCAGCTTGGGTCGAGAAACCTACGAGCAGTACTTC.

By share of the sample, this clonotype is large (0.1 to 1%). This chain links TRBV20-1 with TRBJ1-5; D might be TRBD1 (5 bases). V lost 2 bases and J lost 0, with 17 bases in between. Germline V CDR1 and CDR2: DFQATT, SNEGSKA (reference sequence). CDR3 length: 17 residues. The CDR3 loop is CSARPWGDLDSNQPQHF. The DNA for the CDR3 is TGCAGTGCTAGACCCTGGGGCGATTTGGATAGCAATCAGCCCCAGCATTTT.

By share of the sample, this clonotype is large. The CDR3 region is CASSQGSPSTDTQYF. The CDR3 nucleotides are TGCGCCAGCAGCCAAGGGTCCCCGAGCACAGATACGCAGTATTTT. The chain uses TRBV4-1 and TRBJ2-3, with D uncertain. Per germline, CDR1 MGHRA and CDR2 YSYEKL. Trimming shortened V by 1 base and J by 0 bases, and 8 bases separated the two germline ends. This CDR3 contains 15 residues.

This clonotype is medium-sized in the sample. This chain joins TRBV27 and TRBJ1-4; D not resolved. The CDR3 runs to 14 residues. V shed 6 bases and J shed 8 bases, with 16 bases lying between them. Germline values: CDR1 MNHEY, CDR2 SMNVEV (reference sequence). The CDR3 DNA sequence: TGTGCCAGCAGCGCTGGATCTTATGTAGAAAAACTGTTTTTT. It encodes CASSAGSYVEKLFF.

This clonotype is deemed large. The V gene is TRBV24-1, the J gene TRBJ1-2, with 8 bases identical to TRBD1. Germline loops: CDR1 KGHDR, CDR2 SFDVKD. V lost 7 bases, J lost 6 bases, and 9 bases stayed unmatched. The CDR3 is made up of 14 amino acids. This chain's CDR3 is CATRAGTGDDGYTF. The CDR3 region has the DNA TGTGCCACCAGGGCCGGGACAGGAGATGATGGCTACACCTTC.

Relative to its sample, this clonotype is large. The chain has TRBV7-3 and TRBJ2-1, with D possibly TRBD2 on 5 matching bases. Trimming pared 2 bases from V and 0 bases from J, leaving 8 bases between. The length of the CDR3 is 15 residues. Germline V lookup: CDR1 SGHTA, CDR2 FQGTGA. The CDR3 spells CASSLEGSSYNEQFF. In DNA, the CDR3 is TGTGCCAGCAGCTTAGAGGGCAGCTCCTACAATGAGCAGTTCTTC.